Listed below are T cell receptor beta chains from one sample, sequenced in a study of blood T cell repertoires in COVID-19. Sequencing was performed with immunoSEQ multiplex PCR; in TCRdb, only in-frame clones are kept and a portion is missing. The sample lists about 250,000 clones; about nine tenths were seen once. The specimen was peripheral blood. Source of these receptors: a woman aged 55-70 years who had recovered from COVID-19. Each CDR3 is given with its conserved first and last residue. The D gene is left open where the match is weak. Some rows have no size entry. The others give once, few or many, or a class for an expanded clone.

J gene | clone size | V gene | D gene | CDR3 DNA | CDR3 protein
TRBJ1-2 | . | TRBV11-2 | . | TGTGCCAGCAGCTTATCAGGGTTTAACTATGGCTACACCTTC | CASSLSGFNYGYTF
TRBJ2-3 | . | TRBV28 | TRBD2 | TGTGCCAGCAGCCGCGGGGGGGGCACAGATACGCAGTATTTT | CASSRGGGTDTQYF
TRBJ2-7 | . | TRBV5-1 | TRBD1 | TGCGCCAGCAGCTTAGGGACAGGGAACGGCGAGCAGTACTTC | CASSLGTGNGEQYF
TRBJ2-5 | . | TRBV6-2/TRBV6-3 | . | TGTGCCAGCAGTTATAACAGGGGGGGGACCCAGTACTTC | CASSYNRGGTQYF
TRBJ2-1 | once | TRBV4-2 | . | TGTGCCAGCAGCCAAGATCGGGGGGCCGATTACAATGAGCAGTTCTTC | CASSQDRGADYNEQFF
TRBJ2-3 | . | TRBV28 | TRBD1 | TGTGCCAGCAGTACTGGGACAGGGTATGGGGATAGCACAGATACGCAGTATTTT | CASSTGTGYGDSTDTQYF
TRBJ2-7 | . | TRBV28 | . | TGTGCCAGCAGTTTATGGGGGCTAATGGTTGGCGAGCAGTACTTC | CASSLWGLMVGEQYF
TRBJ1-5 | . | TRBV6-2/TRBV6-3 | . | TGTGCCAGCAGTTACTTCCCCGGCAGGGTCGGCAATCAGCCCCAGCATTTT | CASSYFPGRVGNQPQHF
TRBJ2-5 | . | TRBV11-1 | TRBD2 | TGTGCCAGCAGCTTAAGACTAGCGGGGGAAGAGACCCAGTACTTC | CASSLRLAGEETQYF
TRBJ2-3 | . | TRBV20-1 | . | TGCAGTGTTAGTGGAGGGTCAGATACGCAGTATTTT | CSVSGGSDTQYF
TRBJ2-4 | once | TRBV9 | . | TGTGCCAGCAGCTCTAGACCAGGACAAGAACCCATTCAGTACTTC | CASSSRPGQEPIQYF
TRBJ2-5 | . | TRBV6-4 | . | TGTGCCAGCAGTGCCCGGGGGGAGACCCAGTACTTC | CASSARGETQYF
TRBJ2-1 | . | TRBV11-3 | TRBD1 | TGTGCCAGCAGTAGAGGACAGGGGTCCTACAATGAGCAGTTCTTC | CASSRGQGSYNEQFF
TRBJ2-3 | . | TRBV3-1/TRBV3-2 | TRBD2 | TGTGCCAGCAGCCAACCCCTTTCGGGGGGGCCAGATACGCAGTATTTT | CASSQPLSGGPDTQYF
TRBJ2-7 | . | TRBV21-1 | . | TGTGCCAGCAGCTCCCCGACAGGAGTCCTCTACGAGCAGTACTTC | CASSSPTGVLYEQYF
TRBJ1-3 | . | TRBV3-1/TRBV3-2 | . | TGTGCCAGCAGCCAAGATATCTCTGGAAACACCATATATTTT | CASSQDISGNTIYF
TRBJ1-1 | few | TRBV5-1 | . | TGCGCCAGCAGCTTCGGAGGCGGCACTGAAGCTTTCTTT | CASSFGGGTEAFF
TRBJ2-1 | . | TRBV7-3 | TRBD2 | TGTGCCAGCAGCCACTCCGGGGGGGACCACTCCTACAATGAGCAGTTCTTC | CASSHSGGDHSYNEQFF
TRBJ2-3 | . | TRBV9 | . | TGTGCCAGCAGCGCCATTTCTCGGGGGGCGAACACAGATACGCAGTATTTT | CASSAISRGANTDTQYF